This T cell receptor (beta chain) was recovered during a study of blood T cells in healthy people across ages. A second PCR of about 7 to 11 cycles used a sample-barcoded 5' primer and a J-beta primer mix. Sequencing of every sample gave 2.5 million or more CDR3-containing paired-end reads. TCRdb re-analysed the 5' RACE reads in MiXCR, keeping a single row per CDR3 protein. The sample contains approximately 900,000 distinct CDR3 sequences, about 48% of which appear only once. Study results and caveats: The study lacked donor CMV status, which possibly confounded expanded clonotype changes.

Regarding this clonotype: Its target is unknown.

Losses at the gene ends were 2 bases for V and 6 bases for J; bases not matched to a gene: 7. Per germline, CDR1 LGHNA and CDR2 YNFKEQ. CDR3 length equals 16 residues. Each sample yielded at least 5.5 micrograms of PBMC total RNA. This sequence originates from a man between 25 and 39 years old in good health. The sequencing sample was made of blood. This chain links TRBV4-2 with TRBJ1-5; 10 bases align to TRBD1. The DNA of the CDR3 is TGTGCCAGCAGCCAAATGGACAGGGGGTCGGGTCAGCCCCAGCATTTT. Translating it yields CASSQMDRGSGQPQHF.